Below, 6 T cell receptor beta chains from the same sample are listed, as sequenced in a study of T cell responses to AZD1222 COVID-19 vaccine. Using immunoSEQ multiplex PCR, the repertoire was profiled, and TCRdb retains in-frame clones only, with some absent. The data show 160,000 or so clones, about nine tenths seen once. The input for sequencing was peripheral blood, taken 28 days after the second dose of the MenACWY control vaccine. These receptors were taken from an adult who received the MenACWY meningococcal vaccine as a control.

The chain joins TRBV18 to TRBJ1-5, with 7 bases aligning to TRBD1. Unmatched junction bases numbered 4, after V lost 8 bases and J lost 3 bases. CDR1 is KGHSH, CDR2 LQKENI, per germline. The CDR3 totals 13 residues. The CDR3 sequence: CASGTGDNQPQHF. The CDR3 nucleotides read TGTGCCAGCGGCACAGGGGACAATCAGCCCCAGCATTTT.

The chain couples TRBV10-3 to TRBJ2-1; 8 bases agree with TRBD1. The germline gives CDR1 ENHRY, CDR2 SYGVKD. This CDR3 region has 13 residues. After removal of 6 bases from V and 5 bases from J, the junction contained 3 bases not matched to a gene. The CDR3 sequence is CAIRGQAHNEQFF. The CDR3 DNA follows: TGTGCCATCAGGGGACAGGCCCACAATGAGCAGTTCTTC.

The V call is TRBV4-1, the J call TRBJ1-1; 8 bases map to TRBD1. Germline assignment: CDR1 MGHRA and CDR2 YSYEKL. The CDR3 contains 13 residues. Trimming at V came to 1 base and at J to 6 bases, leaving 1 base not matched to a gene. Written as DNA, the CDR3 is TGCGCCAGCAGCCAAGTCAGGGGGCCTGAAGCTTTCTTT. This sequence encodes CASSQVRGPEAFF.

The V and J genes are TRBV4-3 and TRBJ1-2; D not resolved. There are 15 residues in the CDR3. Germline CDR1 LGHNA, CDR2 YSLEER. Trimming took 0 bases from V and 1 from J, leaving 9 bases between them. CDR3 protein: CASSQDLGFNYGYTF. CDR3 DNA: TGCGCCAGCAGCCAAGATCTGGGTTTTAACTATGGCTACACCTTC.

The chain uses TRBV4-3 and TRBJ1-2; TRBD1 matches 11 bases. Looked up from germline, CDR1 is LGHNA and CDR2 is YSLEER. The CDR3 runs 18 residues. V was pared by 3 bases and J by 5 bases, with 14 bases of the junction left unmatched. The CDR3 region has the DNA TGCGCCAGCAGCCAGGCCGGTCGAGGACAGGGGGCAGGTTATGGCTACACCTTC. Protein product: CASSQAGRGQGAGYGYTF.

Here the CDR3 reads CAISDPGQGFYEQYF. In DNA, the CDR3 is TGTGCCATCAGTGACCCAGGACAGGGGTTCTACGAGCAGTACTTC. The rearrangement joins TRBV10-3 to TRBJ2-7; TRBD1 matches at 9 bases. CDR3 length equals 15 residues. Germline V gene lookup returns CDR1 ENHRY and CDR2 SYGVKD. The V and J ends lost 3 bases and 3 bases, in that order; junction bases with no gene match: 6.